This entry is about one TCR beta chain. Its cognate antigen is unknown. The source of the sample is a study of cytomegalovirus exposure and HLA in healthy donors. The germline gives CDR1 MNHEY, CDR2 SMNVEV (reference sequence). Trimming removed 10 bases at V and 7 bases at J, with 26 bases between. The CDR3 covers 16 residues. Study results and caveats: The listing of 150 to 200 TCR beta chains classed them as cytomegalovirus-associated. Presence/absence analyses took donor sequencing depth as roughly uniform. Association of a missense DCLRE1C variant with TCR beta V- and J-gene trimming was reported in a later analysis.

The primer mix had 60 Vbeta and 13 Jbeta primers. TCRdb's copy holds only in-frame clones and misses some; the assay was immunoSEQ multiplex PCR. The table records around 100,000 clones, 81% of them present only once. This TCR was recovered from a woman aged 70 to 79 in good health and CMV-seropositive. Material for sequencing was PBMCs. This rearrangement joins TRBV27 to TRBJ2-1; tentatively, D is TRBD2 (7 bases). The CDR3 nucleotides read TGTGCCAACAGCACGATCCTTAGGACTAGGGGGAATGAGCAGTTCTTC. This gives the protein CANSTILRTRGNEQFF.